Here is one TCR beta chain with its context. This sample is drawn from a study of PD-L1 blockade in urothelial cancer. The time point here: pretreatment peripheral blood. The germline CDR1 and CDR2 sequences are SGHTA and FQGNSA. V lost 3 bases, J lost 5 bases, and 9 bases lay in between. The CDR3 runs 13 residues. Libraries were prepared by immunoSEQ multiplex PCR; TCRdb keeps only in-frame clonotypes and omits some of them. The data contain 130,000 or so clones, less than 85% of them singletons. Specimen: PBMCs, collected around atezolizumab (anti-PD-L1) treatment. The TCR sequence derives from a middle-aged man with urothelial cancer. This chain uses TRBV7-2 with TRBJ2-3; D not resolved. CDR3 sequence (DNA): TGTGCCAGCAGCTTGTCTATAAGAGATACGCAGTATTTT. Its translation: CASSLSIRDTQYF.